This passage covers 7 T cell receptor beta chains from one sample sequenced in a study of blood T cell repertoires in COVID-19. Using immunoSEQ multiplex PCR, the repertoire was profiled, and TCRdb retains in-frame clones only, with some absent. This repertoire shows around 300,000 clones, roughly nine tenths found once; its top ten account for almost 9.5%. Sequenced: PBMCs or T cells enriched from blood (not recorded which). These receptors were collected from a woman aged 25 to 39 who had recovered from COVID-19.

The genes are TRBV29-1 and TRBJ1-1; no reliable D call. This CDR3 has 12 residues. Germline loops: CDR1 SQVTM, CDR2 ANQGSEA. V was pared by 4 bases and J by 0 bases, with 6 bases between. This chain's CDR3 is CSVVSLNTEAFF. CDR3 sequence (DNA): TGCAGCGTTGTATCTCTGAACACTGAAGCTTTCTTT.

This clone was detected only a few times. The gene calls are TRBV7-9 and TRBJ1-2, with 11 bases matching TRBD1. The germline V gene has CDR1 SEHNR and CDR2 FQNEAQ (reference sequence). V gave up 3 bases and J gave up 5 bases; unmatched junction bases: 2. CDR3 length: 14 residues. The CDR3 reads CASSFGTGGYGYTF. In DNA form, the CDR3 reads TGTGCCAGCAGCTTCGGGACAGGGGGATATGGCTACACCTTC.

The genes are TRBV10-3 and TRBJ2-1, with a possible D match to TRBD1 (6 bases). This CDR3 region has 14 residues. Germline V lookup: CDR1 ENHRY, CDR2 SYGVKD. V dropped 10 bases and J dropped 1 base, with 14 bases sitting between them. The CDR3 protein is CASRRDISYNEQFF. DNA for the CDR3: TGTGCCAGCAGACGGGACATATCCTACAATGAGCAGTTCTTC.

V gene TRBV19 combines with J gene TRBJ2-1; D call uncertain. Germline V CDR1 and CDR2: LNHDA, SQIVND (reference sequence). The V end lost 1 base, the J end lost 5 bases, and 9 bases lay between the germline ends. The CDR3 is made up of 14 amino acids. The DNA of the CDR3 is TGTGCCAGTAGTATAGGGTGGGCCAACAATGAGCAGTTCTTC. Amino acids: CASSIGWANNEQFF.

This sequence joins TRBV19 and TRBJ1-2; weak D call: TRBD1 (6 bases). V was pared by 4 bases and J by 0 bases, with 12 bases between. This CDR3 is 15 amino acids long. Germline-derived CDR1 and CDR2 are LNHDA and SQIVND (reference sequence). CDR3 residues: CASSTRAGANYGYTF. The CDR3 nucleotides read TGTGCCAGTAGTACTCGGGCAGGGGCTAACTATGGCTACACCTTC. The entire variable domain, with the rest obtained from reference TRBV19 and TRBJ1-2, is as follows: DGGITQSPKYLFRKEGQNVTLSCEQNLNHDAMYWYRQDPGQGLRLIYYSQIVNDFQKGDIAEGYSVSREKKESFPLTVTSAQKNPTAFYLCASSTRAGANYGYTFGSGTRLTVV.

This clone was seen a single time. The gene calls are TRBV19 and TRBJ1-5; TRBD1 matches at 9 bases. V lost 1 base, J lost 7 bases, and 5 bases stayed unmatched. The CDR3 is 15 residues long. Germline CDR1 and CDR2: LNHDA and SQIVND (reference sequence). The DNA of the CDR3 is TGTGCCAGTAGTATAGGCACAGGGGGCGGACAGCCCCAGCATTTT. It is translated as CASSIGTGGGQPQHF.

This clone has just a few counts. The gene calls are TRBV10-3 and TRBJ2-7; 7 bases align to TRBD2. From germline, CDR1 is ENHRY and CDR2 SYGVKD. V lost 10 bases to trimming and J lost 3 bases; unmatched junction nucleotides: 12. This CDR3 has 14 residues. The CDR3 loop reads CASGGGERGYEQYF. The DNA for the CDR3 is TGTGCCAGCGGTGGGGGGGAAAGGGGCTACGAGCAGTACTTC.